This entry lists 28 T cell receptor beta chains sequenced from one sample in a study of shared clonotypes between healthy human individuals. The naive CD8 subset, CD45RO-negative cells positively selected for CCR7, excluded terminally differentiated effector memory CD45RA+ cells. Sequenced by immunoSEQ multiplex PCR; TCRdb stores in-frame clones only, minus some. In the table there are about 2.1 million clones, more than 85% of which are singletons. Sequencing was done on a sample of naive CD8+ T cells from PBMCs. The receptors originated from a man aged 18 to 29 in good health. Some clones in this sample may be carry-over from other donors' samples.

The CDR3 bases are TGTGCCTGGAGTGCCCCGGGGCTAGCGGTTTACAATGAGCAGTTCTTC. Its protein product is CAWSAPGLAVYNEQFF. The genes are TRBV30 and TRBJ2-1; TRBD2 aligns across 7 bases. Germline CDR1 reads GTSNPN; CDR2 reads SVGIG (reference sequence). The CDR3 length is 16 residues. V was pared by 1 base and J by 4 bases, with 10 bases of the junction left unmatched.

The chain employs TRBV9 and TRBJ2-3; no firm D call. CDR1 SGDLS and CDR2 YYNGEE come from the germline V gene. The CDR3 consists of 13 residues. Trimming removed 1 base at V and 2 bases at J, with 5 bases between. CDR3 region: CASSVWDTDTQYF. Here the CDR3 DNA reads TGTGCCAGCAGCGTATGGGACACAGATACGCAGTATTTT. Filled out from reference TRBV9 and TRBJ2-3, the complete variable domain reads DSGVTQTPKHLITATGQRVTLRCSPRSGDLSVYWYQQSLDQGLQFLIQYYNGEERAKGNILERFSAQQFPDLHSELNLSSLELGDSALYFCASSVWDTDTQYFGPGTRLTVL.

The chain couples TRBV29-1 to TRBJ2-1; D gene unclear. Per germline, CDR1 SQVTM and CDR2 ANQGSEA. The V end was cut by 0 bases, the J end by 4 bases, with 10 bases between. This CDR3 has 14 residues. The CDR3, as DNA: TGCAGCGTTGAAGAGCCCACCAGGTACAATGAGCAGTTCTTC. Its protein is CSVEEPTRYNEQFF.

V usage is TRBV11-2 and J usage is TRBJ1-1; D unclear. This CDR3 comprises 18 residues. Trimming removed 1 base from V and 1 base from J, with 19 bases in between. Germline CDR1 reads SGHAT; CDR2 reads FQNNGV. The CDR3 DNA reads TGTGCCAGCAGCTTAGGATTATTTGTGGAGGGTAAGAACACTGAAGCTTTCTTT. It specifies CASSLGLFVEGKNTEAFF.

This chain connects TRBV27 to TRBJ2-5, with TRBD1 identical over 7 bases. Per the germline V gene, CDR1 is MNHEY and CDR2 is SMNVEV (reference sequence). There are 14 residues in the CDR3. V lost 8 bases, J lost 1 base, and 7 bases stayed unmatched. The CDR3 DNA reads TGTGCCAGCCGGATACAGGGGAGCCAAGAGACCCAGTACTTC. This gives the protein CASRIQGSQETQYF.

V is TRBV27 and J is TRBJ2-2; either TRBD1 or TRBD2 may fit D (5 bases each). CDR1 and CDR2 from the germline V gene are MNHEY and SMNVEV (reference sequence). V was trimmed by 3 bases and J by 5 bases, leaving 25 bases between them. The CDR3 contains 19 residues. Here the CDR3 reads CASSFSFRGSLGDTGELFF. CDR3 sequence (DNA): TGTGCCAGCAGTTTTAGCTTCCGGGGCTCATTGGGGGATACCGGGGAGCTGTTTTTT.

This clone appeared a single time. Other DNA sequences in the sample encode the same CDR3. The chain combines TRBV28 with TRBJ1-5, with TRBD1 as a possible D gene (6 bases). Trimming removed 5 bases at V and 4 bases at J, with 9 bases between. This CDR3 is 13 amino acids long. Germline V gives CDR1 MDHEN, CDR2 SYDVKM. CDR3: CASSLQGNQPQHF. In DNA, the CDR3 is TGTGCCAGCAGTCTACAGGGAAATCAGCCCCAGCATTTT. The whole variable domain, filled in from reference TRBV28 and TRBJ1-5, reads DVKVTQSSRYLVKRTGEKVFLECVQDMDHENMFWYRQDPGLGLRLIYFSYDVKMKEKGDIPEGYSVSREKKERFSLILESASTNQTSMYLCASSLQGNQPQHFGDGTRLSIL.

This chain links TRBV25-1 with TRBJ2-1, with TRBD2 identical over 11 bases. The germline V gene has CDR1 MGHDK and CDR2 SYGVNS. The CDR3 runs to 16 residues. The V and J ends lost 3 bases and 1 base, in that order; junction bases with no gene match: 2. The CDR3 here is CASSDTSGSSYNEQFF. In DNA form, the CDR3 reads TGTGCCAGCAGTGATACTAGCGGGAGTTCCTACAATGAGCAGTTCTTC.

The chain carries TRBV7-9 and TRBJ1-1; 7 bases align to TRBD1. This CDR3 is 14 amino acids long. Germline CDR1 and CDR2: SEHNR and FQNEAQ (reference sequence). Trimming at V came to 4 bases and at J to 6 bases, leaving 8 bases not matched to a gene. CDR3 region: CASSSPTGEAEAFF. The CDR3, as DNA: TGTGCCAGCAGCTCGCCAACAGGGGAGGCTGAAGCTTTCTTT.

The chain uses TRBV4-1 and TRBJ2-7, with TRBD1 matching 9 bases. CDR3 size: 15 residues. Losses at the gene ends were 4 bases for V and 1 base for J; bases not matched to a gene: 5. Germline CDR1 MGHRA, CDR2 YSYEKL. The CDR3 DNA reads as TGCGCCAGCAGCCCGACAGGGGGTGTATCCTACGAGCAGTACTTC. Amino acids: CASSPTGGVSYEQYF.

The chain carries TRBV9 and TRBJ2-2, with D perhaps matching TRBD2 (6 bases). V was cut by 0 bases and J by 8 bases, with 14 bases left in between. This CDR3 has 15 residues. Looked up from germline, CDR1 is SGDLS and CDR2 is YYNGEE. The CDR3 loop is CASSVAGVQAGELFF. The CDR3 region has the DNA TGTGCCAGCAGCGTAGCGGGAGTACAAGCTGGGGAGCTGTTTTTT.

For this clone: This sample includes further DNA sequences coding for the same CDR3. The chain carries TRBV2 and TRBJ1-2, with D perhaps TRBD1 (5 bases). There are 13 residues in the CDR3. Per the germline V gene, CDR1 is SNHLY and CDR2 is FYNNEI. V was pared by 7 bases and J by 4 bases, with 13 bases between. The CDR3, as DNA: TGTGCCAGCAATGAGGGCGGGGGCTATGGCTACACCTTC. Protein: CASNEGGGYGYTF.

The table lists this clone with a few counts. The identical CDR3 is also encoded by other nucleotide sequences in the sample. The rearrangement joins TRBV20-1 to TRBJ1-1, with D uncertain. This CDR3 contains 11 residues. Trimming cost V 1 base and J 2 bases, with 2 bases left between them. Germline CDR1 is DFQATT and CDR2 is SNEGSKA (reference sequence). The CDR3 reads CSARVNTEAFF. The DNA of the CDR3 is TGCAGTGCTAGAGTTAACACTGAAGCTTTCTTT.

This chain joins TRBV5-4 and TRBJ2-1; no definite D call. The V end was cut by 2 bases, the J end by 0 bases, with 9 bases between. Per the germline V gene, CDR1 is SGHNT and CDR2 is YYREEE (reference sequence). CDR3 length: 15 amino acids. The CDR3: CASSLKLSSYNEQFF. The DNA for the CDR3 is TGTGCCAGCAGCTTAAAACTGAGCTCCTACAATGAGCAGTTCTTC.

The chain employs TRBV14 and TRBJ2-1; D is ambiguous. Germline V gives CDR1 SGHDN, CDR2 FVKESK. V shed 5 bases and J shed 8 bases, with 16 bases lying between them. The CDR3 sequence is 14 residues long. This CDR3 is CASSYQDGWHEQFF. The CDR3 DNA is TGTGCCAGCAGCTATCAGGACGGCTGGCATGAGCAGTTCTTC.

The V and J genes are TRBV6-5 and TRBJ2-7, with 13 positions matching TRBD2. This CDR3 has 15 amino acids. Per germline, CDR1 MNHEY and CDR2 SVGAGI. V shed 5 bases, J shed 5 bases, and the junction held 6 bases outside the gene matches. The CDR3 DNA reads TGTGCCAGCAGTCCAGGACTAGCGGGAGCCCACGAGCAGTACTTC. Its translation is CASSPGLAGAHEQYF.

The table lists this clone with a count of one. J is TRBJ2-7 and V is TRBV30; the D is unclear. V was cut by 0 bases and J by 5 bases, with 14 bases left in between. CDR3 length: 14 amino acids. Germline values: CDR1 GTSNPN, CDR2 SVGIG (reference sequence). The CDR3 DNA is TGTGCCTGGAGTGTGAGGCCAGAGAGCCACGAGCAGTACTTC. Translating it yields CAWSVRPESHEQYF.

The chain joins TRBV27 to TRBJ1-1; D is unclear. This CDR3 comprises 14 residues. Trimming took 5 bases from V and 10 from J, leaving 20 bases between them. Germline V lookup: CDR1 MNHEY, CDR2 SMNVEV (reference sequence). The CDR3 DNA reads TGTGCCAGCAGTACCCGCGGCCGATCTTGGACAGCTTTCTTT. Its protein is CASSTRGRSWTAFF.

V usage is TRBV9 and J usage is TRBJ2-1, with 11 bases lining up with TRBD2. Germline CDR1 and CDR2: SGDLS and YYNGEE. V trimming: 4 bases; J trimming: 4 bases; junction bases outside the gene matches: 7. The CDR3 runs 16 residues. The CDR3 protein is CASSFTVAGGYNEQFF. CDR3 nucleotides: TGTGCCAGCAGCTTCACCGTAGCGGGAGGGTACAATGAGCAGTTCTTC.

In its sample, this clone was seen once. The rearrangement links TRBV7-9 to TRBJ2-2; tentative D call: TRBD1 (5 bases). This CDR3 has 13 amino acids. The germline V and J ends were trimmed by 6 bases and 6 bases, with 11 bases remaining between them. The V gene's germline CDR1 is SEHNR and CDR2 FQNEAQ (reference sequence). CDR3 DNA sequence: TGTGCCAGCAGACAGGCAGGGTCCGGGGAGCTGTTTTTT. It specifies CASRQAGSGELFF.

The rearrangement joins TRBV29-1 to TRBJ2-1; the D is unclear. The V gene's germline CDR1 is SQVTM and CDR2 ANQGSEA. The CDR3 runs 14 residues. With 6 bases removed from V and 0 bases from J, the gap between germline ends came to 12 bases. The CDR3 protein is CSVLGWSSYNEQFF. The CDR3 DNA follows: TGCAGCGTCCTAGGTTGGAGCTCCTACAATGAGCAGTTCTTC.

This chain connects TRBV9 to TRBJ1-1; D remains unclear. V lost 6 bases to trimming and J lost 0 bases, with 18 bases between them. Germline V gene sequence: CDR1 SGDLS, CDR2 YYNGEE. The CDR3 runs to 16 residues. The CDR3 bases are TGTGCCAGCACCCCCTACCTCTCGAGAATGAACACTGAAGCTTTCTTT. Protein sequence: CASTPYLSRMNTEAFF.

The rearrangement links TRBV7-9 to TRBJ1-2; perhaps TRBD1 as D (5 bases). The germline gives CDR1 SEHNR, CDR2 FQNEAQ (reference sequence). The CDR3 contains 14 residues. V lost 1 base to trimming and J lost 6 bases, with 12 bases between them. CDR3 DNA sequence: TGTGCCAGCAGCTTAGATACTCGACAGAATGGCTACACCTTC. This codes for CASSLDTRQNGYTF.

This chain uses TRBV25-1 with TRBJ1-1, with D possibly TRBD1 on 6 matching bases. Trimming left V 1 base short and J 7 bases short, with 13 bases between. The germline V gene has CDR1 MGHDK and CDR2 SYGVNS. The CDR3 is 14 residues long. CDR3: CASSEWGTPFEAFF. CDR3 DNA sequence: TGTGCCAGCAGTGAATGGGGGACACCTTTTGAAGCTTTCTTT.

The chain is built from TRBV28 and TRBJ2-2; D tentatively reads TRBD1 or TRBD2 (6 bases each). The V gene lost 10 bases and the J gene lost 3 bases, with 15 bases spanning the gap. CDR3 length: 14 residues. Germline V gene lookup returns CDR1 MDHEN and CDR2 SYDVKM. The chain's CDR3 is CATEGGSDTGELFF. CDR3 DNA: TGTGCCACCGAGGGGGGTTCGGACACCGGGGAGCTGTTTTTT.

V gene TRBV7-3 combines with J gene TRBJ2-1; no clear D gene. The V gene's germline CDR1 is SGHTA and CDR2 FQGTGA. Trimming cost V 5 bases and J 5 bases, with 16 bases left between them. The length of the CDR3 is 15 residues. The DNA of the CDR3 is TGTGCCAGCAGCCCTTCTGTAGTTTCGCACAATGAGCAGTTCTTC. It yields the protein CASSPSVVSHNEQFF.

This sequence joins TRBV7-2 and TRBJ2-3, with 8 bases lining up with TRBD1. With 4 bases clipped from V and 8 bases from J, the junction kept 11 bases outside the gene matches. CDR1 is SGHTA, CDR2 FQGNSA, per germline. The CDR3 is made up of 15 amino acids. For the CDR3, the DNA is TGTGCCAGCAGCTCACCTCCCAGACAGGGGCTTACGCAGTATTTT. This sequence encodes CASSSPPRQGLTQYF.

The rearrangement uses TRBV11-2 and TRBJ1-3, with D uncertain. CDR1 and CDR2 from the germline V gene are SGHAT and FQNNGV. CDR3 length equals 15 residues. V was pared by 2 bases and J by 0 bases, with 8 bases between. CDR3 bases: TGTGCCAGCAGCTTATACCGTGCCTCTGGAAACACCATATATTTT. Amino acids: CASSLYRASGNTIYF.